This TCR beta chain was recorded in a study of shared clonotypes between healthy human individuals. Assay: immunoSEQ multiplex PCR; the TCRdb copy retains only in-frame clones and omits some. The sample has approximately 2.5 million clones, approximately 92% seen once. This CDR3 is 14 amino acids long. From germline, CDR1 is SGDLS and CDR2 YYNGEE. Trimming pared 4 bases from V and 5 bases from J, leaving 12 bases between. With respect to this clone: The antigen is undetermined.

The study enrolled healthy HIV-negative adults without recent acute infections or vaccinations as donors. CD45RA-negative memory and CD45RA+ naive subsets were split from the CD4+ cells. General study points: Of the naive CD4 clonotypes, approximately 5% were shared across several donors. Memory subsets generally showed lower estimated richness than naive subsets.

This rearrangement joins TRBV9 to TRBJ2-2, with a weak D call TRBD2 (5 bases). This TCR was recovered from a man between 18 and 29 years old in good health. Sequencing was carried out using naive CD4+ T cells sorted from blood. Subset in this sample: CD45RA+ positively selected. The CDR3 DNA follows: TGTGCCAGCAGCCCTTCCCCGGGGACCGGGGAGCTGTTTTTT. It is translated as CASSPSPGTGELFF.